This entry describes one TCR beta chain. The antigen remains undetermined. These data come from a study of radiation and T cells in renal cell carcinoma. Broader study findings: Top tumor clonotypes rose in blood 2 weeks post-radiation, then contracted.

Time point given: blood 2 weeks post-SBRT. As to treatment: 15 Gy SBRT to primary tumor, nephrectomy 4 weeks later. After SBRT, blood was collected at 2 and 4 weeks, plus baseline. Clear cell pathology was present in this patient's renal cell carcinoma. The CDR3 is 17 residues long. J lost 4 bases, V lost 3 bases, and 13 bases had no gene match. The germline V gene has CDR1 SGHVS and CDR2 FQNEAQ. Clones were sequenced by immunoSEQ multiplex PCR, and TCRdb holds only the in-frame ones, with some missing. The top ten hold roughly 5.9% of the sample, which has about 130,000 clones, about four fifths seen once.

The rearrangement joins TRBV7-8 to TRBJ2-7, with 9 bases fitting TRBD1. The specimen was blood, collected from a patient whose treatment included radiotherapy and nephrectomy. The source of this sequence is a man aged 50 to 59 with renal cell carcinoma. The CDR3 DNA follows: TGTGCCAGCAGCTTTGGGAACAGGGGGCGCGGGTTGTACGAGCAGTACTTC. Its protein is CASSFGNRGRGLYEQYF.